This T cell receptor (beta chain) was identified in a study of T cell repertoires in cytomegalovirus infection. Overall study context: Recently identified HLA-C-restricted CMV epitopes were used, and well-studied HLA-B-restricted CMV epitopes were used as well. Public TCR beta signatures provided an indication of both CMV infection and a matching HLA type. General study points: Dominating the ex vivo response were HLA-C-restricted CMV-specific TCR beta clonotypes. The study identified carriers of CMV plus the relevant HLA from cumulative public TCR beta family frequency.

In this sample, this clonotype turned up many times. Its antigen is not identified. TCRdb reanalysed the reads using MiXCR and keeps one entry per CDR3 protein. The table has a few hundred thousand distinct CDR3 sequences, approximately 22% seen once. The junction had 6 bases not matched to a gene; V was cut back by 4 bases and J by 0 bases. The CDR3 runs to 16 residues. Germline V gene lookup returns CDR1 SGHTA and CDR2 FQGNSA. Source: cultured PBMCs, taken from culture after CMV antigen stimulation. The receptor comes from a human donor in good health (CMV status not recorded). Some clones in this sample may be carry-over from other donors' samples. V gene TRBV7-2 combines with J gene TRBJ2-3, with 8 bases aligning to TRBD2. The CDR3 region is CASSSLAGSSTDTQYF. The CDR3 DNA follows: TGTGCCAGCAGCTCTCTAGCGGGTTCAAGCACAGATACGCAGTATTTT. Based on the CDR3 plus reference TRBV7-2 and TRBJ2-3, the full variable domain is GAGVSQSPSNKVTEKGKDVELRCDPISGHTALYWYRQSLGQGLEFLIYFQGNSAPDKSGLPSDRFSAERTGGSVSTLTIQRTQQEDSAVYLCASSSLAGSSTDTQYFGPGTRLTVL.